The 14 T cell receptor beta chains given below trace back to one sample, sequenced in a study of Ad26.COV2.S vaccination and SARS-CoV-2 variants. The protocol was immunoSEQ multiplex PCR, while the TCRdb copy is restricted to in-frame clones and leaves out a portion. The profile shows 300,000 to 350,000 clones, approximately 86% of them singletons. Treatment noted: 15 to 20 received Ad26.COV2.S at low or high dose, single or two shots; 5 received placebo; per-sample allocation not given. Samples analyzed were those drawn on day 63 after the first vaccine or placebo injection. The specimen was peripheral blood, collected in a trial of Ad26.COV2.S vaccine versus placebo. The receptors originated from a person aged 18 to 65 who received the Ad26.COV2.S COVID-19 vaccine or a placebo.

This chain links TRBV19 with TRBJ1-2, with unresolved D. Trimming took 2 bases from V and 6 from J, leaving 10 bases between them. CDR3 size: 13 residues. Germline loops: CDR1 LNHDA, CDR2 SQIVND (reference sequence). This chain's CDR3 is CASSIRGGHGYTF. In nucleotides, the CDR3 is TGTGCCAGTAGTATAAGAGGAGGCCATGGCTACACCTTC.

The chain joins TRBV2 to TRBJ1-5, with a tentative D call TRBD1 (6 bases). V lost 3 bases and J lost 11, with 14 bases in between. Looked up from germline, CDR1 is SNHLY and CDR2 is FYNNEI. This CDR3 spans 13 amino acids. CDR3 sequence (DNA): TGTGCCAGCAGTGACAGGGGATTCTCAGCCCAGCATTTT. Translating gives CASSDRGFSAQHF.

The chain couples TRBV3-1 (or the pseudogene TRBV3-2) to TRBJ2-7, with D hard to call. This CDR3 region has 17 residues. The V gene's germline CDR1 is LGHDT and CDR2 YNNKEL (reference sequence). V lost 1 base and J lost 7, with 23 bases in between. The CDR3 sequence: CASSQGCRTDPQGEQYF. CDR3 in DNA: TGTGCCAGCAGCCAAGGCTGCAGGACGGACCCACAAGGGGAGCAGTACTTC.

This clone has a handful of counts. The chain combines TRBV11-2 with TRBJ1-3; D is undetermined. The CDR3 has 17 residues. V was clipped by 4 bases and J by 0 bases, with 16 bases between them. Germline V gives CDR1 SGHAT, CDR2 FQNNGV. The chain's CDR3 is CASSSMEALPSGNTIYF. Here the CDR3 DNA reads TGTGCCAGCAGCTCTATGGAGGCCTTACCCTCTGGAAACACCATATATTTT.

J is TRBJ2-7 and V is TRBV19; D gene unclear. The CDR3 spans 13 residues. V gave up 1 base and J gave up 5 bases, with 9 bases separating them. Germline V gene sequence: CDR1 LNHDA, CDR2 SQIVND (reference sequence). The CDR3 here is CASSIVGGNEQYF. The CDR3 region has the DNA TGTGCCAGTAGTATAGTTGGCGGAAACGAGCAGTACTTC.

The count of this clone is one. The chain's CDR3 is CASSPAHVNNEQFF. In DNA form, the CDR3 reads TGTGCCAGCAGTCCCGCCCATGTTAACAATGAGCAGTTCTTC. V usage is TRBV27 and J usage is TRBJ2-1; D unclear. The CDR3 contains 14 residues. The germline gives CDR1 MNHEY, CDR2 SMNVEV (reference sequence). Trimming left V 5 bases short and J 5 bases short, with 13 bases between.

V is TRBV7-9 and J is TRBJ2-7; 8 positions match TRBD1. The ends lost 5 bases at V and 0 bases at J; junction bases unmatched: 12. CDR1 and CDR2 from the germline V gene are SEHNR and FQNEAQ (reference sequence). The CDR3 consists of 17 residues. In nucleotides, the CDR3 is TGTGCCAGCAGCCCCCAGCCCGGACAGGGCGCCTCCTACGAGCAGTACTTC. Amino acid sequence: CASSPQPGQGASYEQYF.

The V call is TRBV5-1, the J call TRBJ2-7; no reliable D call. CDR1 is SGHRS, CDR2 YFSETQ, per germline. The CDR3 has 14 amino acids. V was pared by 3 bases and J by 2 bases, with 12 bases between. The CDR3 spells CASSSPGPPYEQYF. As DNA, the CDR3 is TGCGCCAGCAGCTCTCCAGGACCGCCCTACGAGCAGTACTTC.

The rearrangement links TRBV5-1 to TRBJ2-7; D remains ambiguous. The V and J ends lost 2 bases and 2 bases respectively, with 14 bases between them. The CDR3 covers 15 residues. Germline CDR1 and CDR2: SGHRS and YFSETQ. CDR3 loop: CASSFSYGSAYEQYF. The CDR3 DNA reads TGCGCCAGCAGCTTTAGTTATGGCTCTGCCTACGAGCAGTACTTC.

This clone was counted once. CDR3 DNA sequence: TGTGCCAGCAGCAAACGACAGGCTGCGGGGGACGAGCAGTACTTC. It yields the protein CASSKRQAAGDEQYF. The V call is TRBV3-1 (or the pseudogene TRBV3-2), the J call TRBJ2-7; weak D call: TRBD2 (7 bases). V gave up 5 bases and J gave up 5 bases, with 19 bases separating them. The CDR3 runs 15 residues. Looked up from germline, CDR1 is LGHDT and CDR2 is YNNKEL (reference sequence).

This rearrangement joins TRBV4-3 to TRBJ1-2; tentative D call: TRBD1 (6 bases). In germline, CDR1 is LGHNA, CDR2 YSLEER. V gave up 0 bases and J gave up 4 bases, with 15 bases separating them. This CDR3 is built from 16 residues. The CDR3 nucleotides are TGCGCCAGCAGCCAAGATGTTACAGGGTGGAGCTATGGCTACACCTTC. Its translation: CASSQDVTGWSYGYTF.

V gene TRBV7-2 combines with J gene TRBJ2-7, with TRBD1 matching 7 bases. The CDR3 consists of 14 residues. Trimming at V came to 1 base and at J to 4 bases, leaving 4 bases not matched to a gene. Germline CDR1 and CDR2: SGHTA and FQGNSA. The CDR3 spells CASSLDRGRYEQYF. CDR3 DNA: TGTGCCAGCAGCTTAGATAGGGGGCGATACGAGCAGTACTTC. The entire variable domain, with the rest obtained from reference TRBV7-2 and TRBJ2-7, is as follows: GAGVSQSPSNKVTEKGKDVELRCDPISGHTALYWYRQSLGQGLEFLIYFQGNSAPDKSGLPSDRFSAERTGGSVSTLTIQRTQQEDSAVYLCASSLDRGRYEQYFGPGTRLTVT.

The chain recombines TRBV25-1 with TRBJ2-1; TRBD1 is a possible D gene (6 bases). Trimming took 3 bases from V and 6 from J, leaving 21 bases between them. The CDR3 is 17 amino acids. Germline CDR1 is MGHDK and CDR2 is SYGVNS. The CDR3 here is CASSELGFSDRTNEQFF. For the CDR3, the DNA is TGTGCCAGCAGTGAGTTAGGGTTTTCGGACAGAACCAATGAGCAGTTCTTC.

The chain's CDR3 is CATSDRTGGHYEQYF. As DNA, the CDR3 is TGTGCCACCAGTGACCGGACAGGGGGCCACTACGAGCAGTACTTC. The V call is TRBV24-1, the J call TRBJ2-7, with 11 bases aligning to TRBD1. CDR1 is KGHDR, CDR2 SFDVKD, per germline. V dropped 4 bases and J dropped 3; count of bases not matched to a gene: 4. CDR3 length: 15 amino acids.